The 11 T cell receptor beta chains listed next were all sequenced from one sample in a study of OX40 agonist ivuxolimab in advanced cancers. This table comes from immunoSEQ multiplex PCR, and its TCRdb copy is limited to in-frame clones, with some not included. The sample shows tens of thousands of clones, roughly 90% of them seen only once. This sample comprised CD4+ or CD8+ T cells sorted from blood, obtained in a trial of the OX40 agonist ivuxolimab. The origin of the receptors is an adult with an advanced solid tumor such as melanoma, head and neck, liver or kidney cancer.

V and J are TRBV4-3 and TRBJ2-5; 12 bases fit TRBD2. The CDR3 extends over 17 amino acids. The germline V gene has CDR1 LGHNA and CDR2 YSLEER. The ends lost 1 base at V and 1 base at J; junction bases unmatched: 4. CDR3 residues: CASSQGRTSGAQETQYF. The CDR3 DNA is TGCGCCAGCAGCCAAGGGCGGACTAGCGGGGCCCAAGAGACCCAGTACTTC.

V and J are TRBV6-1 and TRBJ1-1; possibly TRBD1 for D (6 bases). The V gene's germline CDR1 is MNHNS and CDR2 SASEGT. V lost 7 bases, J lost 4 bases, and 16 bases lay in between. The CDR3 totals 14 residues. The CDR3 region has the DNA TGTGCCAGCAAATTGGCAGGGGTGAGCACTGAAGCTTTCTTT. This gives the protein CASKLAGVSTEAFF.

The chain recombines TRBV7-2 with TRBJ2-1; D ambiguous. V lost 2 bases, J lost 8 bases, and 7 bases lay in between. Germline V gives CDR1 SGHTA, CDR2 FQGNSA. CDR3 size: 12 residues. CDR3 sequence: CASSLLGYEQFF. The CDR3, as DNA: TGTGCCAGCAGCTTACTCGGGTATGAGCAGTTCTTC.

The rearrangement joins TRBV6-1 to TRBJ2-5, with no clear D. CDR3 size: 14 residues. V lost 7 bases and J lost 1, with 13 bases in between. Germline V gene lookup returns CDR1 MNHNS and CDR2 SASEGT. The CDR3 spells CASNLGGFQETQYF. CDR3 DNA sequence: TGTGCCAGCAACCTTGGCGGATTCCAAGAGACCCAGTACTTC.

This clone was detected once. The chain is built from TRBV6-5 and TRBJ1-1, with D unclear. V was trimmed by 4 bases and J by 0 bases, leaving 12 bases between them. Per the germline V gene, CDR1 is MNHEY and CDR2 is SVGAGI. The CDR3 is made up of 15 amino acids. The CDR3 DNA reads as TGTGCCAGCAGTTCTACTCTTGTTTTGAACACTGAAGCTTTCTTT. Translation: CASSSTLVLNTEAFF.

This rearrangement joins TRBV7-2 to TRBJ2-2; TRBD2 is a possible D gene (7 bases). V lost 3 bases to trimming and J lost 0 bases, with 8 bases between them. The CDR3 is made up of 15 amino acids. Per the germline V gene, CDR1 is SGHTA and CDR2 is FQGNSA. The CDR3: CASSFGGPNTGELFF. CDR3 nucleotide sequence: TGTGCCAGCAGCTTCGGGGGGCCGAACACCGGGGAGCTGTTTTTT.

The chain couples TRBV4-3 to TRBJ1-4; D is undetermined. Germline CDR1 reads LGHNA; CDR2 reads YSLEER. The CDR3 has 15 residues. V gave up 0 bases and J gave up 8 bases, with 13 bases separating them. The CDR3 reads CASSQDLGSKEKLFF. The CDR3 DNA follows: TGCGCCAGCAGCCAAGATCTTGGCAGCAAGGAAAAACTGTTTTTT.

This rearrangement joins TRBV6-5 to TRBJ1-4; 9 bases line up with TRBD1. V was pared by 5 bases and J by 7 bases, with 5 bases of the junction left unmatched. CDR1 and CDR2 (germline): MNHEY, SVGAGI. This CDR3 is 14 amino acids long. The DNA of the CDR3 is TGTGCCAGCAGTCGGACAGGGGCGAGTGAAAAACTGTTTTTT. It yields the protein CASSRTGASEKLFF.

This clone is a singleton in its sample. The rearrangement uses TRBV4-2 and TRBJ2-3; the match to TRBD2 covers 13 bases. Germline lookup yields CDR1 LGHNA and CDR2 YNFKEQ. The CDR3 consists of 18 residues. V shed 1 base, J shed 2 bases, and the junction held 6 bases outside the gene matches. This CDR3 reads CASSQVRTSGGNTDTQYF. DNA of the CDR3: TGTGCCAGCAGCCAAGTAAGGACTAGCGGGGGAAACACAGATACGCAGTATTTT.

The chain is built from TRBV27 and TRBJ2-1; 14 nucleotides align to TRBD2. Germline CDR1 is MNHEY and CDR2 is SMNVEV (reference sequence). The CDR3 is made up of 16 amino acids. V gave up 4 bases and J gave up 6 bases; unmatched junction bases: 5. CDR3 region: CASSSGLAGVGNEQFF. The CDR3 nucleotides are TGTGCCAGCAGTTCGGGACTAGCGGGAGTGGGCAATGAGCAGTTCTTC.

The J gene is TRBJ1-4, the V gene TRBV19; 7 nucleotides match TRBD1. V gave up 5 bases and J gave up 7 bases; unmatched junction bases: 22. Germline CDR1 LNHDA, CDR2 SQIVND (reference sequence). CDR3 length: 19 residues. The CDR3 loop reads CASSSTGTATFYAPEKLFF. CDR3 bases: TGTGCCAGTAGTTCAACCGGGACAGCCACTTTCTACGCCCCTGAAAAACTGTTTTTT.